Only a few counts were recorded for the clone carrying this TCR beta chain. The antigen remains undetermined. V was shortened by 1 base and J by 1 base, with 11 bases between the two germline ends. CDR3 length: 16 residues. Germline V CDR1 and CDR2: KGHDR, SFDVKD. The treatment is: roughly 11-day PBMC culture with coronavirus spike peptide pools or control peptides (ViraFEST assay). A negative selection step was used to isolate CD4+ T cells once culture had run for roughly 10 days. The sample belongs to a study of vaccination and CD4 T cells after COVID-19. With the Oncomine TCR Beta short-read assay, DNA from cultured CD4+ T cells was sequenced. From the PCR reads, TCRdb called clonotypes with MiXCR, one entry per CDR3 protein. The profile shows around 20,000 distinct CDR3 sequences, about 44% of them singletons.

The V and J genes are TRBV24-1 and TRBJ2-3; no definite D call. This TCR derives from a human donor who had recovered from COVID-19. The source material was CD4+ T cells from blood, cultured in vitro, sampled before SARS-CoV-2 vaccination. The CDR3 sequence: CATSDLGKEGTDTQYF. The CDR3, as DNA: TGTGCCACCAGTGATTTAGGTAAAGAGGGCACAGATACGCAGTATTTT.